The T cell receptor beta chain described here comes from a study of T-cell memory formation after mild COVID-19. In its sample, this clonotype was seen many times. Its target is not known. A single record per CDR3 protein comes from TCRdb applying MiXCR to the 5' RACE reads. Of around 180,000 distinct CDR3 sequences in the sample, 16% were seen once. Findings and limits, study-wide: Pre-infection memory showed some responding clones, and this suggested that cross-reactive memory joined.

This CDR3 contains 14 residues. In germline, CDR1 is SGHAT, CDR2 FQNNGV. Trimming shortened V by 5 bases and J by 4 bases, and 14 bases separated the two germline ends. Sequenced: PBMCs or a T cell subset sorted from them (not recorded which). This chain links TRBV11-2 with TRBJ1-1, with D possibly being TRBD1 (5 bases). The clonotype comes from an adult woman who had mild COVID-19 (a few samples of this study predate the infection). Cell type and time point are not known. CDR3 in amino acids: CASSPFLGGTEAFF. CDR3 coding DNA: TGTGCCAGCAGCCCTTTCCTCGGGGGCACTGAAGCTTTCTTT.